These 28 T cell receptor beta chains came from one sample sequenced in a study of cytomegalovirus exposure and HLA in healthy donors. A multiplex PCR was run with 60 Vbeta primers and 13 Jbeta primers. Generated by immunoSEQ multiplex PCR, the TCRdb table keeps only in-frame clones and is missing some. The sample has about 210,000 clones; 75% to 90% are singletons. Sequencing was carried out using PBMCs. The receptors stem from a woman younger than 45 in good health and CMV-seronegative.

A few counts support this clone. The chain couples TRBV21-1 to TRBJ2-7; the table's D call, TRBD1, was not checked against the DNA. TRBV21-1 is termed a pseudogene. CDR3 length: 11 amino acids. The CDR3: CASRLGDEQYF. CDR3 DNA sequence: TGTGCCAGCAGATTAGGGGACGAGCAGTACTTC.

As regards this clone: Other DNA sequences in this sample translate to the same CDR3. The gene calls are TRBV15 and TRBJ2-1, with TRBD2 identical over 15 bases. CDR3 length: 17 amino acids. Germline trimming cut 1 base from V and 15 bases from J; bases unmatched to any gene: 13. The germline V gene has CDR1 LNHNV and CDR2 YYDKDF (reference sequence). CDR3 coding DNA: TGTGCCACCAGCAGAGCTCTCGGGACTAGCGGGAGGCGTATAGTGTTCTTC. This translates into CATSRALGTSGRRIVFF.

This clone was found a few times. This chain links TRBV19 with TRBJ2-1, with 12 bases aligning to TRBD2. In germline, CDR1 is LNHDA, CDR2 SQIVND (reference sequence). The CDR3 runs to 15 residues. Germline trimming cut 7 bases from V and 4 bases from J; bases unmatched to any gene: 5. The CDR3 DNA reads TGTGCCAGTAAGGGGACTAGCGGGTTTTACAATGAGCAGTTCTTC. Its protein product is CASKGTSGFYNEQFF.

This clone was counted once. The CDR3 sequence is CASSYRSVNEKLFF. CDR3 nucleotides: TGTGCCAGCAGTTACAGGAGCGTCAATGAAAAACTGTTTTTT. The J gene is TRBJ1-4, the V gene TRBV27, with D tentatively TRBD1 (5 bases). The CDR3 length is 14 residues. CDR1 is MNHEY and CDR2 is SMNVEV in the germline V gene (reference sequence). The V gene lost 4 bases and the J gene lost 5 bases, with 11 bases spanning the gap.

This clone showed up just a few times. The chain has TRBV7-6 and TRBJ2-2, with D maybe TRBD2 (5 bases). Germline V gives CDR1 SGHVS, CDR2 FNYEAQ. Trimming shortened V by 1 base and J by 4 bases, and 13 bases separated the two germline ends. The CDR3 is made up of 16 amino acids. The CDR3 region is CASSLVLRAGTGELFF. The CDR3 nucleotides read TGTGCCAGCAGCTTAGTCCTTAGGGCGGGCACCGGGGAGCTGTTTTTT.

V is TRBV28 and J is TRBJ2-2; TRBD2 matches at 11 bases. Looked up from germline, CDR1 is MDHEN and CDR2 is SYDVKM. Trimming cost V 3 bases and J 14 bases; bases outside gene matches: 8. This CDR3 is built from 14 residues. The DNA for the CDR3 is TGTGCCAGCAGTTTTGGGACTAGCGGCCTGAAACTGTTTTTT. Protein: CASSFGTSGLKLFF.

This clone was counted only a few times. The V and J genes are TRBV2 and TRBJ1-1, with 10 positions matching TRBD1. The germline gives CDR1 SNHLY, CDR2 FYNNEI. CDR3 length: 13 residues. V lost 6 bases and J lost 5; bases outside the gene matches: 3. This chain's CDR3 is CASRVGQGTEAFF. The CDR3 DNA follows: TGTGCCAGCAGAGTGGGACAGGGGACTGAAGCTTTCTTT.

The chain recombines TRBV28 with TRBJ2-1, with D maybe TRBD2 (5 bases). The CDR3 is 16 residues long. Trimming stripped 5 bases from V and 0 bases from J, with 14 bases between. The germline V gene has CDR1 MDHEN and CDR2 SYDVKM. As DNA, the CDR3 is TGTGCCAGCAGTGGTAGCGTAATAAGCTCCTACAATGAGCAGTTCTTC. Protein product: CASSGSVISSYNEQFF.

The chain is built from TRBV7-3 and TRBJ2-2; 9 positions match TRBD1. The CDR3 loop spans 15 amino acids. V was clipped by 5 bases and J by 7 bases; unmatched bases: 8. Looked up from germline, CDR1 is SGHTA and CDR2 is FQGTGA. This chain's CDR3 is CASSKQGARDGELFF. For the CDR3, the DNA is TGTGCCAGCAGCAAACAGGGGGCGCGGGACGGGGAGCTGTTTTTT. The full variable domain, completed using reference TRBV7-3 and TRBJ2-2, is GAGVSQTPSNKVTEKGKYVELRCDPISGHTALYWYRQSLGQGPEFLIYFQGTGAADDSGLPNDRFFAVRPEGSVSTLKIQRTERGDSAVYLCASSKQGARDGELFFGEGSRLTVL.

The chain recombines TRBV5-8 with TRBJ2-5, with 10 bases that match TRBD2. The J segment lost 3 bases and the V segment lost 3 bases, leaving 5 bases of the junction unmatched. The germline gives CDR1 SGHTS, CDR2 YDEGEE. This CDR3 has 15 residues. CDR3 loop: CASSSDLAGEETQYF. CDR3 bases: TGTGCCAGCAGCTCCGACCTAGCGGGGGAAGAGACCCAGTACTTC.

The chain recombines TRBV2 with TRBJ2-7; possible D gene TRBD1, 6 bases. This CDR3 is built from 13 residues. V shed 5 bases and J shed 3 bases, with 11 bases lying between them. The germline gives CDR1 SNHLY, CDR2 FYNNEI. CDR3 residues: CASSTGHLYEQYF. The DNA for the CDR3 is TGTGCCAGCAGTACGGGACACCTCTACGAGCAGTACTTC.

V gene TRBV15 combines with J gene TRBJ2-1, with 9 bases matching TRBD2. The CDR3 has 16 residues. Trimming at V came to 3 bases and at J to 6 bases, leaving 9 bases not matched to a gene. Looked up from germline, CDR1 is LNHNV and CDR2 is YYDKDF (reference sequence). CDR3 residues: CATSSHQGRGGNEQFF. DNA of the CDR3: TGTGCCACCAGCAGCCATCAGGGGCGGGGGGGCAATGAGCAGTTCTTC. The variable domain in full, completed from reference TRBV15 and TRBJ2-1, reads DAMVIQNPRYQVTQFGKPVTLSCSQTLNHNVMYWYQQKSSQAPKLLFHYYDKDFNNEADTPDNFQSRRPNTSFCFLDIRSPGLGDTAMYLCATSSHQGRGGNEQFFGPGTRLTVL.

This rearrangement joins TRBV28 to TRBJ2-1; 7 bases map to TRBD1. Per the germline V gene, CDR1 is MDHEN and CDR2 is SYDVKM. The CDR3 is made up of 15 amino acids. J lost 4 bases, V lost 7 bases, and 10 bases had no gene match. The CDR3 reads CASNVWDSLYNEQFF. The CDR3 nucleotides are TGTGCCAGCAACGTATGGGACAGTCTTTACAATGAGCAGTTCTTC. Supplemented by reference TRBV28 and TRBJ2-1, the full variable domain reads DVKVTQSSRYLVKRTGEKVFLECVQDMDHENMFWYRQDPGLGLRLIYFSYDVKMKEKGDIPEGYSVSREKKERFSLILESASTNQTSMYLCASNVWDSLYNEQFFGPGTRLTVL.

The V gene is TRBV6-5, the J gene TRBJ2-3; D not resolved. V lost 7 bases to trimming and J lost 2 bases, with 16 bases between them. The length of the CDR3 is 15 residues. CDR1 MNHEY and CDR2 SVGAGI come from the germline V gene. CDR3 protein: CASNPEADHTDTQYF. Here the CDR3 DNA reads TGTGCCAGCAACCCTGAGGCAGATCACACAGATACGCAGTATTTT.

This chain joins TRBV28 and TRBJ2-6; 7 bases map to TRBD1. This CDR3 contains 19 residues. Germline lookup yields CDR1 MDHEN and CDR2 SYDVKM. Trimming took 2 bases from V and 4 from J; bases not matched to a gene: 14. Here the CDR3 DNA reads TGTGCCAGCAGTTTAGGGGGTGACAGGGTTAAAGCAGGGGCCAACGTCCTGACTTTC. It is translated as CASSLGGDRVKAGANVLTF.

The CDR3 sequence is CASSATTYEQYF. CDR3 in DNA: TGTGCCAGCAGCGCGACTACCTACGAGCAGTACTTC. The chain carries TRBV28 and TRBJ2-7, with D maybe TRBD2 (5 bases). Germline CDR1 reads MDHEN; CDR2 reads SYDVKM. This CDR3 region has 12 residues. The V end lost 6 bases, the J end lost 2 bases, and 8 bases lay between the germline ends.

This clone was picked up one time. The chain links TRBV5-1 to TRBJ2-1, with D tentatively TRBD2 (7 bases). Germline assignment: CDR1 SGHRS and CDR2 YFSETQ. V was cut by 5 bases and J by 3 bases, with 12 bases left in between. The CDR3 length is 14 residues. The CDR3 DNA follows: TGCGCCAGCAGTGTAGGGGGGGGCTACAATGAGCAGTTCTTC. As protein: CASSVGGGYNEQFF.

V gene TRBV20-1 combines with J gene TRBJ2-1, with a tentative D call TRBD2 (6 bases). The CDR3 totals 11 residues. Trimming stripped 3 bases from V and 10 bases from J, with 10 bases between. The germline gives CDR1 DFQATT, CDR2 SNEGSKA (reference sequence). CDR3 DNA sequence: TGCAGTGCTAGTCTCCGGGGGGAGCAGTTCTTC. This encodes CSASLRGEQFF.

This clone was counted a few times. The chain links TRBV18 to TRBJ2-2; TRBD1 matches 9 bases. The CDR3 is 16 residues long. CDR1 and CDR2 from the germline V gene are KGHSH and LQKENI. V trimming: 3 bases; J trimming: 5 bases; junction bases outside the gene matches: 7. The CDR3 loop reads CASSPLGQGTTGELFF. CDR3 DNA sequence: TGTGCCAGCTCACCGCTGGGACAGGGTACAACCGGGGAGCTGTTTTTT. Supplemented by reference TRBV18 and TRBJ2-2, the full variable domain reads NAGVMQNPRHLVRRRGQEARLRCSPMKGHSHVYWYRQLPEEGLKFMVYLQKENIIDESGMPKERFSAEFPKEGPSILRIQQVVRGDSAAYFCASSPLGQGTTGELFFGEGSRLTVL.

The rearrangement uses TRBV10-3 and TRBJ2-5, with 10 bases aligning to TRBD2. With 0 bases clipped from V and 4 bases from J, the junction kept 2 bases outside the gene matches. The CDR3 is made up of 15 amino acids. CDR1 is ENHRY, CDR2 SYGVKD, per germline. The CDR3 spells CAISESRTSGETQYF. CDR3 in DNA: TGTGCCATCAGTGAGTCGAGGACTAGCGGAGAGACCCAGTACTTC.

This sequence joins TRBV7-2 and TRBJ2-2, with no clear D. CDR1 and CDR2 (germline): SGHTA, FQGNSA. This CDR3 has 15 amino acids. V lost 2 bases and J lost 3, with 10 bases in between. Here the CDR3 reads CASSLSARHTGELFF. CDR3 coding DNA: TGTGCCAGCAGCTTAAGCGCCCGCCACACCGGGGAGCTGTTTTTT.

This chain links TRBV18 with TRBJ2-7, with 10 nucleotides matching TRBD2. Germline V lookup: CDR1 KGHSH, CDR2 LQKENI. Losses at the gene ends were 4 bases for V and 6 bases for J; bases not matched to a gene: 12. This CDR3 comprises 16 residues. This chain's CDR3 is CASSLWASGSYGEQYF. The CDR3 DNA reads as TGTGCCAGCTCACTCTGGGCTAGCGGGAGTTATGGCGAGCAGTACTTC.

This sequence joins TRBV28 and TRBJ1-5; TRBD1 is a possible D gene (6 bases). From germline, CDR1 is MDHEN and CDR2 SYDVKM. The V end was cut by 3 bases, the J end by 5 bases, with 17 bases between. This CDR3 has 16 amino acids. The CDR3 region has the DNA TGTGCCAGCAGTTTTCGGCTCAGACAGGCCGATCAGCCCCAGCATTTT. Translated, it gives CASSFRLRQADQPQHF.

This chain links TRBV5-1 with TRBJ2-3, with TRBD1 matching 8 bases. CDR3 size: 15 residues. V was clipped by 4 bases and J by 2 bases; unmatched bases: 6. Germline V gene data show CDR1 as SGHRS and CDR2 as YFSETQ. DNA of the CDR3: TGCGCCAGCAGCCCGGGACAGGATTTCACAGATACGCAGTATTTT. It translates to CASSPGQDFTDTQYF.

The chain employs TRBV4-1 and TRBJ2-4; D might be TRBD2 (5 bases). The CDR3 runs 13 residues. The germline gives CDR1 MGHRA, CDR2 YSYEKL. V dropped 3 bases and J dropped 8 bases, with 11 bases sitting between them. For the CDR3, the DNA is TGCGCCAGCAGCCATCGGACTTCTGACATTCAGTACTTC. Its protein is CASSHRTSDIQYF.

Concerning this clone itself: The junction does not match germline at one end; this may be a read error. The chain is built from TRBV7-9 and TRBJ2-1, with 13 bases fitting TRBD2. The CDR3 sequence is 17 residues long. The germline CDR1 and CDR2 sequences are SEHNR and FQNEAQ (reference sequence). CDR3 bases: TGTGCCAGCAGCGTAGCACTAGCGGGAGGGCCTGGCAATGAGCAGTTCTTC. Protein sequence: CASSVALAGGPGNEQFF.

The chain uses TRBV11-2 and TRBJ2-7; 8 nucleotides match TRBD1. Germline V CDR1 and CDR2: SGHAT, FQNNGV. Trimming at V came to 1 base and at J to 2 bases, leaving 1 base not matched to a gene. There are 14 residues in the CDR3. The CDR3 loop reads CASSLVQGAYEQYF. In DNA form, the CDR3 reads TGTGCCAGCAGCTTAGTACAGGGGGCCTACGAGCAGTACTTC.

This clone was counted a few times. For the CDR3, the DNA is TGTGCCAGCAGTTACACCGAGCGGGAACAAGAGACCCAGTACTTC. This sequence encodes CASSYTEREQETQYF. This sequence joins TRBV6-5 and TRBJ2-5; TRBD2 agrees at 7 bases. Germline CDR1 MNHEY, CDR2 SVGAGI. CDR3 length: 15 amino acids. V lost 2 bases, J lost 2 bases, and 5 bases stayed unmatched.